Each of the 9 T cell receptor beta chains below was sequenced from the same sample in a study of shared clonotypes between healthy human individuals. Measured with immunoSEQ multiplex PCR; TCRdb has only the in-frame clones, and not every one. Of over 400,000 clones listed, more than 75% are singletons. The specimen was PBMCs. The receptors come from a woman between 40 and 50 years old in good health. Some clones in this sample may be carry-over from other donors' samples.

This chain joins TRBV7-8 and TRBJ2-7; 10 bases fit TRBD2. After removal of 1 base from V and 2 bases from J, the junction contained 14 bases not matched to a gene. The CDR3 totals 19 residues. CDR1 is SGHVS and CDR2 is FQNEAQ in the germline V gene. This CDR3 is CASSLEGAGGSSSPYEQYF. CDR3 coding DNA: TGTGCCAGCAGCTTAGAAGGAGCGGGAGGGTCCAGCTCCCCCTACGAGCAGTACTTC.

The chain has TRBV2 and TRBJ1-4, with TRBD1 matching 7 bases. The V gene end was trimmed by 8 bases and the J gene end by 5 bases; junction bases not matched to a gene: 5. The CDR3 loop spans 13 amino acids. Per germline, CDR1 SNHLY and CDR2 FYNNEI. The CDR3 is CASDAGQNEKLFF. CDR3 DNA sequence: TGTGCCAGCGATGCGGGACAGAATGAAAAACTGTTTTTT. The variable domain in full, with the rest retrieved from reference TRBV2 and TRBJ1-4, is EPEVTQTPSHQVTQMGQEVILRCVPISNHLYFYWYRQILGQKVEFLVSFYNNEISEKSEIFDDQFSVERPDGSNFTLKIRSTKLEDSAMYFCASDAGQNEKLFFGSGTQLSVL.

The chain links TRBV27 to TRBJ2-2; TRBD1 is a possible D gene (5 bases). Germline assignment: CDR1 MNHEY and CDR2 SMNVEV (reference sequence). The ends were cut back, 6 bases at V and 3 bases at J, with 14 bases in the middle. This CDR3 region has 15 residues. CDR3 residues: CASSPETADTGELFF. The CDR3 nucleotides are TGTGCCAGCAGCCCCGAGACAGCCGACACCGGGGAGCTGTTTTTT.

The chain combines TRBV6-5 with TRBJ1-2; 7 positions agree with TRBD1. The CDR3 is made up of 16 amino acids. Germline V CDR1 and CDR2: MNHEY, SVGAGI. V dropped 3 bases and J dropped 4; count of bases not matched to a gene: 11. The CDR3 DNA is TGTGCCAGCAGTTATTCCGTCCCGACAGGGATCTATGGCTACACCTTC. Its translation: CASSYSVPTGIYGYTF.

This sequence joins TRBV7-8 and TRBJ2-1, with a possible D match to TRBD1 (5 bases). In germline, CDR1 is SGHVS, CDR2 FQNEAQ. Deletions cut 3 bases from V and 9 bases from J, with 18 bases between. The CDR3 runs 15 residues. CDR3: CASSLEQERVGEQFF. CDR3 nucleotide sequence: TGTGCCAGCAGCTTGGAACAGGAGCGCGTCGGTGAGCAGTTCTTC.

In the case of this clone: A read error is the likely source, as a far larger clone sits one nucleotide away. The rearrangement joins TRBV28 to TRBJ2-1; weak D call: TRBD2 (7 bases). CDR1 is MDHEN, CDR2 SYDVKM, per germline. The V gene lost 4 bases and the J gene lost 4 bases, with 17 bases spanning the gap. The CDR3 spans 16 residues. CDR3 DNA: TGTGCCAGCAGTTCCTTCGGGGAGGGGGAGTACAATGAGCAGTTCTTC. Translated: CASSSFGEGEYNEQFF.

The CDR3 region is CASSLGLWANEKLFF. The CDR3 nucleotides read TGTGCCAGCAGCTTGGGGCTTTGGGCTAATGAAAAACTGTTTTTT. The chain links TRBV5-5 to TRBJ1-4; D unclear. The CDR3 extends over 15 amino acids. Per germline, CDR1 SGHKS and CDR2 YYEKEE (reference sequence). V was cut by 0 bases and J by 3 bases, with 9 bases left in between.

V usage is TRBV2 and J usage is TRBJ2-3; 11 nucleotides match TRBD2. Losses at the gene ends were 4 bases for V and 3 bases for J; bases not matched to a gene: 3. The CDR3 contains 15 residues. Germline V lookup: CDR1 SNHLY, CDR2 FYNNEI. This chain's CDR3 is CASSAGLAGTDTQYF. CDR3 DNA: TGTGCCAGCAGTGCCGGACTAGCGGGTACAGATACGCAGTATTTT.

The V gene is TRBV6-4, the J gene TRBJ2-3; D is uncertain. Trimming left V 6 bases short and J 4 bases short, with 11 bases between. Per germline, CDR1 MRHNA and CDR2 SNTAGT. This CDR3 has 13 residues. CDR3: CASSDTLADTQYF. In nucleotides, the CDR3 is TGTGCCAGCAGCGATACTTTAGCAGATACGCAGTATTTT.